What follows are 15 T cell receptor beta chains derived from one specimen sequenced in a study of T cells in Graves' hyperthyroidism and ophthalmopathy. Amplification of TCR beta CDR3 regions was performed using RNA transcripts as template. First-round RT-PCR with HTBI primers amplified the TCR CDR3 region. Each CDR3 protein is one row after TCRdb ran MiXCR on the multiplex PCR reads. The table lists around 380,000 distinct CDR3 sequences, approximately 13% of them singletons. The sequencing sample was made of blood. The receptors were gathered from a man under 40 with Graves' hyperthyroidism that later progressed to Graves' ophthalmopathy.

This clonotype was detected only a few times. The chain combines TRBV3-1 with TRBJ2-5; D is possibly TRBD2 (7 bases). Per germline, CDR1 LGHDT and CDR2 YNNKEL (reference sequence). Trimming pared 0 bases from V and 4 bases from J, leaving 12 bases between. This CDR3 contains 15 residues. The CDR3 loop reads CASSQEGGGRETQYF. CDR3 bases: TGTGCCAGCAGCCAAGAGGGGGGGGGGCGAGAGACCCAGTACTTC.

The sample holds a few counts of this clonotype. The gene calls are TRBV6-5 and TRBJ2-5; D call uncertain. The CDR3 extends over 15 amino acids. CDR1 and CDR2 from the germline V gene are MNHEY and SVGAGI. V dropped 4 bases and J dropped 0 bases, with 12 bases sitting between them. CDR3 nucleotide sequence: TGTGCCAGCAGTTCAATAGCTGAGTACCAAGAGACCCAGTACTTC. Translating gives CASSSIAEYQETQYF.

This clonotype was detected many times. This sequence joins TRBV11-2 and TRBJ2-1; D gene uncertain. The germline gives CDR1 SGHAT, CDR2 FQNNGV. The germline V and J ends were trimmed by 2 bases and 8 bases, with 7 bases remaining between them. This CDR3 comprises 12 residues. The CDR3 nucleotides are TGTGCCAGCAGCTTAATCCCTGATGAGCAGTTCTTC. The encoded protein is CASSLIPDEQFF. Complete variable domain (other parts from reference TRBV11-2 and TRBJ2-1): EAGVAQSPRYKIIEKRQSVAFWCNPISGHATLYWYQQILGQGPKLLIQFQNNGVVDDSQLPKDRFSAERLKGVDSTLKIQPAKLEDSAVYLCASSLIPDEQFFGPGTRLTVL.

This clonotype was picked up many times. The gene calls are TRBV12-5 and TRBJ1-1; 10 positions match TRBD1. Per the germline V gene, CDR1 is LGHNT and CDR2 is FRNRAP. V gave up 0 bases and J gave up 3 bases; unmatched junction bases: 7. This CDR3 region has 17 residues. This chain's CDR3 is CASGLVNSGTGDTEAFF. The CDR3 coding sequence is TGTGCTAGTGGTTTGGTAAATAGCGGGACAGGGGACACTGAAGCTTTCTTT.

This clonotype was seen repeatedly, ten times or more. This CDR3 is CAWSPGTGSHEQYF. The CDR3 bases are TGTGCCTGGAGTCCCGGGACAGGGAGCCACGAGCAGTACTTC. This chain connects TRBV30 to TRBJ2-7; 9 bases align to TRBD1. The CDR3 spans 14 residues. From germline, CDR1 is GTSNPN and CDR2 SVGIG (reference sequence). The trim removed 2 bases at V and 5 bases at J, leaving 7 bases unmatched.

The gene calls are TRBV7-2 and TRBJ2-7; tentatively, D is TRBD1 (6 bases). The CDR3 consists of 14 residues. The V and J ends lost 5 bases and 4 bases respectively, with 15 bases between them. Germline V lookup: CDR1 SGHTA, CDR2 FQGNSA. CDR3 nucleotides: TGTGCCAGCAGCACCGTGGGGGCCGTTTACGAGCAGTACTTC. It is translated as CASSTVGAVYEQYF.

This clonotype was seen more than once but under ten times. The chain couples TRBV12-3 or TRBV12-4 to TRBJ1-3; D gene unclear. The germline V and J ends were trimmed by 8 bases and 2 bases, with 13 bases remaining between them. The length of the CDR3 is 14 residues. The chain's CDR3 is CASASGTTGNTIYF. The CDR3 region has the DNA TGTGCCAGCGCTAGCGGTACTACTGGAAACACCATATATTTT.

This clonotype came up many times. This rearrangement joins TRBV2 to TRBJ2-7; no firm D call. The CDR3 is made up of 13 amino acids. V was trimmed by 2 bases and J by 8 bases, leaving 13 bases between them. Germline CDR1 SNHLY, CDR2 FYNNEI. The CDR3 region has the DNA TGTGCCAGCAGTGAAATGTGGGTGCCAAAGCAGTACTTC. Translation gives CASSEMWVPKQYF.

This clonotype was seen a few times. The chain uses TRBV6-2 or TRBV6-3 and TRBJ2-1; tentatively, D is TRBD2 (5 bases). The germline CDR1 and CDR2 sequences are MNHEY and SVGEGT. The CDR3 extends over 14 amino acids. V lost 6 bases to trimming and J lost 4 bases, with 13 bases between them. CDR3 region: CASSYTRTYNEQFF. The CDR3, as DNA: TGTGCCAGCAGCTACACTAGGACTTACAATGAGCAGTTCTTC.

The V gene is TRBV5-1, the J gene TRBJ1-4; D perhaps matches TRBD1 (5 bases). Trimming cost V 1 base and J 3 bases, with 10 bases left between them. The CDR3 spans 15 residues. CDR1 is SGHRS and CDR2 is YFSETQ in the germline V gene. The DNA of the CDR3 is TGCGCCAGCAGCTTGAGGGCAGGGCCTAATGAAAAACTGTTTTTT. Protein product: CASSLRAGPNEKLFF.

Comment on this clonotype: One base away lies a much larger clone, so this may be a sequencing read error. The gene calls are TRBV29-1 and TRBJ2-3, with unresolved D. The J call may be mistaken, given a closer DNA end match to TRBJ1-5. Germline CDR1 is SQVTM and CDR2 is ANQGSEA. This CDR3 is 15 amino acids long. The CDR3 loop is CSVDRSGIYTDTQHF. Here the CDR3 DNA reads TGCAGCGTTGATAGGAGCGGAATCTACACAGATACGCAGCATTTT.

This clonotype was picked up many times. The chain has TRBV7-9 and TRBJ2-3; 7 nucleotides line up with TRBD2. Unmatched junction bases numbered 6, after V lost 0 bases and J lost 3 bases. Germline V gives CDR1 SEHNR, CDR2 FQNEAQ (reference sequence). The CDR3 consists of 16 residues. DNA of the CDR3: TGTGCCAGCAGCTTAGCGATCGGGGGGATGACAGATACGCAGTATTTT. It specifies CASSLAIGGMTDTQYF.

This clonotype was counted many times. The V gene is TRBV11-3, the J gene TRBJ2-7; perhaps TRBD1 as D (6 bases). CDR3 length equals 15 residues. The V gene lost 1 base and the J gene lost 3 bases, with 13 bases spanning the gap. Germline V gene sequence: CDR1 SGHNT, CDR2 YENEEA. The CDR3 spells CASSLATGPFYEQYF. The DNA of the CDR3 is TGTGCCAGCAGCTTAGCTACAGGGCCCTTCTACGAGCAGTACTTC.

This clonotype occurred many times. V is TRBV24-1 and J is TRBJ1-5; 10 nucleotides line up with TRBD1. This CDR3 spans 15 amino acids. Per the germline V gene, CDR1 is KGHDR and CDR2 is SFDVKD. Losses at the gene ends were 4 bases for V and 6 bases for J; bases not matched to a gene: 5. CDR3 in amino acids: CATSDHRTGGQPQHF. The DNA for the CDR3 is TGTGCCACCAGTGACCACCGGACAGGGGGTCAGCCCCAGCATTTT.

Ten or more counts support this clonotype. The rearrangement uses TRBV7-9 and TRBJ2-7; the D gene is possibly TRBD1 (6 bases). Trimming took 5 bases from V and 0 from J, leaving 11 bases between them. Germline CDR1 is SEHNR and CDR2 is FQNEAQ (reference sequence). The CDR3 length is 14 residues. The DNA for the CDR3 is TGTGCCAGCAGCAAATGGGACAACTCCTACGAGCAGTACTTC. It yields the protein CASSKWDNSYEQYF.